These 29 T cell receptor beta chains originate from one sample sequenced in a study of OX40 agonist ivuxolimab in advanced cancers. Produced via immunoSEQ multiplex PCR; TCRdb's table is partial and in-frame only. The table lists fewer than 40,000 clones, 82% of them singletons. Sequenced material: CD4+ or CD8+ T cells sorted from blood, taken in a trial of the OX40 agonist ivuxolimab. The receptors come from an adult with an advanced solid tumor such as melanoma, head and neck, liver or kidney cancer.

This clone turned up a few times. Other DNA variants within this sample encode the same CDR3. V is TRBV7-6 and J is TRBJ1-1; D uncertain. Germline loops: CDR1 SGHVS, CDR2 FNYEAQ. The CDR3 totals 14 residues. The ends were cut back, 6 bases at V and 3 bases at J, with 14 bases in the middle. Here the CDR3 reads CASSPRQADTEAFF. The CDR3 DNA reads as TGTGCCAGCAGTCCAAGGCAGGCAGACACTGAAGCTTTCTTT. Using reference TRBV7-6 and TRBJ1-1 for the parts outside the CDR3, the full variable domain is GAGVSQSPRYKVTKRGQDVALRCDPISGHVSLYWYRQALGQGPEFLTYFNYEAQQDKSGLPNDRFSAERPEGSISTLTIQRTEQRDSAMYRCASSPRQADTEAFFGQGTRLTVV.

The gene calls are TRBV28 and TRBJ2-7; 9 bases line up with TRBD2. CDR1 is MDHEN, CDR2 SYDVKM, per germline. The length of the CDR3 is 15 residues. V trimming: 4 bases; J trimming: 0 bases; junction bases outside the gene matches: 4. The chain's CDR3 is CASSSSGGFSYEQYF. DNA of the CDR3: TGTGCCAGCAGTTCGAGCGGGGGGTTCTCCTACGAGCAGTACTTC.

This chain connects TRBV2 to TRBJ1-5; D remains ambiguous. Germline V gene lookup returns CDR1 SNHLY and CDR2 FYNNEI. Trimming cost V 7 bases and J 1 base, with 14 bases left between them. The CDR3 runs 15 residues. CDR3 amino acids: CASTPSARSNQPQHF. The CDR3 coding sequence is TGTGCCAGCACCCCCTCGGCCCGAAGCAATCAGCCCCAGCATTTT.

The V gene is TRBV4-2, the J gene TRBJ2-1; D gene ambiguous. Germline V CDR1 and CDR2: LGHNA, YNFKEQ. Trimming shortened V by 0 bases and J by 4 bases, and 10 bases separated the two germline ends. The CDR3 contains 15 residues. CDR3 DNA sequence: TGTGCCAGCAGCCAAGACAAAAAACCATACAATGAGCAGTTCTTC. Translation gives CASSQDKKPYNEQFF.

The chain recombines TRBV18 with TRBJ1-2; weak D call: TRBD1 (5 bases). CDR3 length equals 15 residues. The germline V gene encodes CDR1 KGHSH and CDR2 LQKENI. Trimming removed 1 base at V and 4 bases at J, with 13 bases between. The CDR3 DNA is TGTGCCAGCTCACCACTTTCAGGGTCCGGCTATGGCTACACCTTC. It encodes CASSPLSGSGYGYTF. Together with reference TRBV18 and TRBJ1-2, the CDR3 gives the full variable domain: NAGVMQNPRHLVRRRGQEARLRCSPMKGHSHVYWYRQLPEEGLKFMVYLQKENIIDESGMPKERFSAEFPKEGPSILRIQQVVRGDSAAYFCASSPLSGSGYGYTFGSGTRLTVV.

The V call is TRBV12-5, the J call TRBJ2-1; D is unclear. Trimming took 2 bases from V and 5 from J, leaving 7 bases between them. The CDR3 totals 13 residues. From germline, CDR1 is LGHNT and CDR2 FRNRAP. The CDR3 loop is CASGLSRDNEQFF. In DNA, the CDR3 is TGTGCTAGTGGTTTGTCGAGAGACAATGAGCAGTTCTTC.

Notes on this clone: Compared with germline, one end of the junction differs, possibly owing to a read error. This sample also contains other DNA sequences that code for the same CDR3. The V and J genes are TRBV18 and TRBJ2-7; D not resolved. This CDR3 has 14 residues. CDR1 is KGHSH, CDR2 LQKENI, per germline. CDR3 protein: CASSPTQKTYEQYF. The CDR3 coding sequence is TGCGCCAGCTCACCGACCCAGAAAACCTACGAGCAGTACTTC. Based on the CDR3 plus reference TRBV18 and TRBJ2-7, the full variable domain is NAGVMQNPRHLVRRRGQEARLRCSPMKGHSHVYWYRQLPEEGLKFMVYLQKENIIDESGMPKERFSAEFPKEGPSILRIQQVVRGDSAAYFCASSPTQKTYEQYFGPGTRLTVT.

This chain links TRBV7-9 with TRBJ1-2; no clear D. The V gene's germline CDR1 is SEHNR and CDR2 FQNEAQ (reference sequence). The ends were cut back, 3 bases at V and 2 bases at J, with 7 bases in the middle. CDR3 length: 13 residues. DNA for the CDR3: TGTGCCAGCAGCTTTTCAGTAAACTATGGCTACACCTTC. This sequence encodes CASSFSVNYGYTF.

The genes are TRBV30 and TRBJ2-2; 7 bases are a match to TRBD1. V lost 4 bases, J lost 6 bases, and 5 bases stayed unmatched. Germline loops: CDR1 GTSNPN, CDR2 SVGIG (reference sequence). The CDR3 loop spans 13 amino acids. Here the CDR3 DNA reads TGTGCCTGGATCAGACAGGGCCCCGGGGAGCTGTTTTTT. Translated, it gives CAWIRQGPGELFF.

The genes are TRBV6-6 and TRBJ2-7; D is perhaps TRBD1 (6 bases). The CDR3 is made up of 12 amino acids. Germline V gives CDR1 MNHNY, CDR2 SVGAGI (reference sequence). The V end lost 6 bases, the J end lost 7 bases, and 13 bases lay between the germline ends. In DNA form, the CDR3 reads TGTGCCAGCAGCAGGGGTTCGCGGGAGCAGTACTTC. Translating it yields CASSRGSREQYF.

Only one count was recorded for this clone. The chain joins TRBV19 to TRBJ1-4; D possibly corresponds to TRBD1 (5 bases). With 5 bases removed from V and 0 bases from J, the gap between germline ends came to 13 bases. The CDR3 length is 16 residues. Germline V CDR1 and CDR2: LNHDA, SQIVND (reference sequence). The CDR3 here is CASSLGTEATNEKLFF. Here the CDR3 DNA reads TGTGCCAGTAGTCTCGGGACGGAGGCAACTAATGAAAAACTGTTTTTT.

This rearrangement joins TRBV6-1 to TRBJ1-2; 10 bases agree with TRBD1. The germline CDR1 and CDR2 sequences are MNHNS and SASEGT. Trimming removed 8 bases from V and 8 bases from J; junction bases left unmatched: 8. This CDR3 comprises 13 residues. Written as DNA, the CDR3 is TGTGCCAGCCCTGGGACAGGGGAGGAGGGCTACACCTTC. Its protein product is CASPGTGEEGYTF.

The chain couples TRBV7-2 to TRBJ2-3, with 9 bases lining up with TRBD2. Trimming cost V 5 bases and J 0 bases; bases outside gene matches: 9. The CDR3 covers 17 residues. Germline V lookup: CDR1 SGHTA, CDR2 FQGNSA. CDR3 in DNA: TGTGCCAGCAGCCGCACCTTGGCGGGGGGGAGCACAGATACGCAGTATTTT. Translation gives CASSRTLAGGSTDTQYF.

The table lists this clone with a count of one. The chain carries TRBV5-5 and TRBJ2-1; D might be TRBD1 (5 bases). V lost 3 bases to trimming and J lost 6 bases, with 16 bases between them. From germline, CDR1 is SGHKS and CDR2 YYEKEE (reference sequence). The CDR3 is made up of 15 amino acids. The CDR3 sequence: CASSSVKGPLNEQFF. In nucleotides, the CDR3 is TGTGCCAGCAGCTCAGTAAAGGGGCCTCTCAATGAGCAGTTCTTC.

The rearrangement joins TRBV6-5 to TRBJ2-3, with D tentatively TRBD2 (6 bases). The V gene lost 2 bases and the J gene lost 2 bases, with 11 bases spanning the gap. This CDR3 contains 15 residues. Germline assignment: CDR1 MNHEY and CDR2 SVGAGI. The CDR3 region has the DNA TGTGCCAGCAGTTACCGGGCGGGGAACACAGATACGCAGTATTTT. Translated: CASSYRAGNTDTQYF.

The V gene is TRBV29-1, the J gene TRBJ2-5; TRBD2 agrees at 7 bases. The germline CDR1 and CDR2 sequences are SQVTM and ANQGSEA. The junction had 9 bases not matched to a gene; V was cut back by 7 bases and J by 1 base. The length of the CDR3 is 14 residues. The CDR3 loop reads CSAAPSGAQETQYF. Here the CDR3 DNA reads TGCAGCGCAGCGCCCAGCGGGGCCCAAGAGACCCAGTACTTC.

The chain has TRBV7-9 and TRBJ2-3; D perhaps matches TRBD2 (6 bases). From germline, CDR1 is SEHNR and CDR2 FQNEAQ (reference sequence). The germline V and J ends were trimmed by 6 bases and 3 bases, with 16 bases remaining between them. The length of the CDR3 is 15 residues. The CDR3 spells CASRFRWGTTDTQYF. CDR3 in DNA: TGTGCCAGCAGATTCAGATGGGGGACTACAGATACGCAGTATTTT.

The J gene is TRBJ2-5, the V gene TRBV11-2, with D uncertain. The V gene lost 1 base and the J gene lost 9 bases, with 6 bases spanning the gap. CDR3 length equals 11 residues. CDR1 is SGHAT, CDR2 FQNNGV, per germline. CDR3 in DNA: TGTGCCAGCAGCTTAGGTCAGGCCCAGTACTTC. This codes for CASSLGQAQYF.

This clone was observed once. The chain links TRBV6-6 to TRBJ1-1; D is perhaps TRBD1 (5 bases). Deletions cut 8 bases from V and 5 bases from J, with 12 bases between. Germline values: CDR1 MNHNY, CDR2 SVGAGI (reference sequence). The CDR3 contains 12 residues. CDR3 protein: CASCGAGTEAFF. In DNA form, the CDR3 reads TGTGCCAGCTGCGGGGCCGGAACTGAAGCTTTCTTT.

The rearrangement joins TRBV11-3 to TRBJ2-1, with D perhaps TRBD2 (5 bases). The CDR3 runs to 12 residues. The germline CDR1 and CDR2 sequences are SGHNT and YENEEA. Trimming removed 4 bases at V and 4 bases at J, with 5 bases between. CDR3 coding DNA: TGTGCCAGCAGCTCGGGGTACAATGAGCAGTTCTTC. This gives the protein CASSSGYNEQFF. Together with reference TRBV11-3 and TRBJ2-1, the CDR3 gives the full variable domain: EAGVVQSPRYKIIEKKQPVAFWCNPISGHNTLYWYLQNLGQGPELLIRYENEEAVDDSQLPKDRFSAERLKGVDSTLKIQPAELGDSAVYLCASSSGYNEQFFGPGTRLTVL.

The V and J genes are TRBV5-1 and TRBJ2-6; a weak D match, TRBD2 (5 bases). This CDR3 comprises 17 residues. Germline V gene data show CDR1 as SGHRS and CDR2 as YFSETQ. V shed 4 bases and J shed 0 bases, with 14 bases lying between them. The CDR3 bases are TGCGCCAGCAGCGCCGCCGGGGTGGTCTCTGGGGCCAACGTCCTGACTTTC. This codes for CASSAAGVVSGANVLTF.

There are a few counts of this clone. CDR3: CASSRTVNGGQPQHF. CDR3 sequence (DNA): TGTGCCAGCAGTAGAACAGTGAACGGGGGTCAGCCCCAGCATTTT. V is TRBV28 and J is TRBJ1-5; TRBD1 might be the D (5 bases). This CDR3 has 15 residues. From germline, CDR1 is MDHEN and CDR2 SYDVKM. V lost 5 bases and J 6 bases, leaving 17 bases between the germline ends.

The chain carries TRBV4-3 and TRBJ2-4; no clear D gene. CDR1 is LGHNA and CDR2 is YSLEER in the germline V gene. CDR3 size: 15 residues. Trimming removed 2 bases at V and 3 bases at J, with 11 bases between. CDR3 DNA: TGCGCCAGCAGCCAATCCAATATGGGCAAAAACATTCAGTACTTC. As protein: CASSQSNMGKNIQYF.

The rearrangement uses TRBV28 and TRBJ2-7; D uncertain. Germline loops: CDR1 MDHEN, CDR2 SYDVKM. V was shortened by 6 bases and J by 9 bases, with 21 bases between the two germline ends. This CDR3 is built from 14 residues. CDR3 sequence (DNA): TGTGCCAGCAGCGCGACTCGACAATCTTTTGGGCAGTACTTC. Amino acids: CASSATRQSFGQYF.

This clone appeared once. The chain couples TRBV7-3 to TRBJ2-1, with 14 bases fitting TRBD2. The CDR3 contains 17 residues. Germline assignment: CDR1 SGHTA and CDR2 FQGTGA. The junction had 5 bases not matched to a gene; V was cut back by 4 bases and J by 3 bases. The CDR3 region is CASSSGLAGGNYNEQFF. The DNA of the CDR3 is TGTGCCAGCAGCTCCGGACTAGCGGGGGGAAACTACAATGAGCAGTTCTTC.

The gene calls are TRBV29-1 and TRBJ2-5, with TRBD2 matching 15 bases. Germline V CDR1 and CDR2: SQVTM, ANQGSEA. The CDR3 has 16 amino acids. Trimming removed 6 bases from V and 5 bases from J; junction bases left unmatched: 10. The CDR3 loop is CSVAGLAGGTRETQYF. Written as DNA, the CDR3 is TGCAGCGTCGCGGGACTAGCGGGGGGTACACGGGAGACCCAGTACTTC.

This sequence joins TRBV6-1 and TRBJ2-7, with D perhaps assigned TRBD1 or TRBD2 (5 bases each). This CDR3 has 15 residues. Trimming removed 1 base from V and 5 bases from J, with 15 bases in between. Per germline, CDR1 MNHNS and CDR2 SASEGT. CDR3 nucleotides: TGTGCCAGCAGTGAAGGAGGGGCAGGGACCCACGAGCAGTACTTC. This translates into CASSEGGAGTHEQYF.

The gene calls are TRBV6-6 and TRBJ2-7, with 9 bases identical to TRBD1. The J segment lost 1 base and the V segment lost 2 bases, leaving 3 bases of the junction unmatched. This CDR3 has 15 residues. The V gene's germline CDR1 is MNHNY and CDR2 SVGAGI (reference sequence). CDR3 sequence (DNA): TGTGCCAGCAGTTACGGGACAGGGCGATCCTACGAGCAGTACTTC. Its translation: CASSYGTGRSYEQYF.

The table lists this clone with a few counts. The DNA of the CDR3 is TGTGCCAGCAGCTTAGTTCGGGGGCGGACAGGGGCATCGTCAGATACGCAGTATTTT. Translated: CASSLVRGRTGASSDTQYF. The chain employs TRBV7-9 and TRBJ2-3; 9 bases align to TRBD1. Looked up from germline, CDR1 is SEHNR and CDR2 is FQNEAQ (reference sequence). This CDR3 spans 19 amino acids. V dropped 1 base and J dropped 4; count of bases not matched to a gene: 15.